Listed here is a single TCR beta chain. This CDR3 has 14 amino acids. Germline assignment: CDR1 LNHDA and CDR2 SQIVND (reference sequence). V was clipped by 8 bases and J by 0 bases; unmatched bases: 5. Study processing details: Amplified reference gene primers provided the basis for estimating nucleated cell counts. The assay was immunoSEQ multiplex PCR, and TCRdb's table has in-frame clones only and misses some. The V and J calls and the clone size are those of that table, but D and trimming were determined from the DNA. Seen here are 300,000 to 350,000 clones, 80% to 90% observed once, and the top ten hold around 2.1%. This sample is part of a study of blood T cell repertoires in COVID-19.

This chain uses TRBV19 with TRBJ2-7, with 9 bases matching TRBD1. This TCR was recovered from a man aged 25 to 45 who had recovered from COVID-19. The specimen was PBMCs or T cells enriched from blood (not recorded which). The CDR3 DNA is TGTGCCAGTGCAGACAGGGGGACCTCCTACGAGCAGTACTTC. Protein product: CASADRGTSYEQYF.